This T cell receptor (beta chain) emerged from a study of OX40 agonist ivuxolimab in advanced cancers. Background on the study: All patients had ivuxolimab intravenously every 2 weeks at 0.01 to 10 mg/kg. Enrollees could have had prior anti-PD-1, anti-PD-L1 or anti-CTLA-4 therapy, which about 42% had received.

V was shortened by 3 bases and J by 10 bases, with 16 bases between the two germline ends. The CDR3 spans 14 residues. In germline, CDR1 is SEHNR, CDR2 FQNEAQ (reference sequence). Generated by immunoSEQ multiplex PCR, the TCRdb table keeps only in-frame clones and is missing some. Here the sample spans about 54,000 clones, 70% to 90% being singletons. Baseline was the first blood sampling point, followed by cycle 4 day 1 and cycle 7 day 1. The material was CD4+ or CD8+ T cells sorted from blood, obtained in a trial of the OX40 agonist ivuxolimab. This chain uses TRBV7-9 with TRBJ1-5, with D possibly TRBD1 on 6 matching bases. The clonotype originates from an adult with an advanced solid tumor such as melanoma, head and neck, liver or kidney cancer. CDR3 in amino acids: CASSLATATGPQHF. CDR3 sequence (DNA): TGTGCCAGCAGCTTGGCCACAGCGACAGGACCCCAGCATTTT. Combining the CDR3 with reference TRBV7-9 and TRBJ1-5 gives the whole variable domain DTGVSQNPRHKITKRGQNVTFRCDPISEHNRLYWYRQTLGQGPEFLTYFQNEAQLEKSRLLSDRFSAERPKGSFSTLEIQRTEQGDSAMYLCASSLATATGPQHFGDGTRLSIL.